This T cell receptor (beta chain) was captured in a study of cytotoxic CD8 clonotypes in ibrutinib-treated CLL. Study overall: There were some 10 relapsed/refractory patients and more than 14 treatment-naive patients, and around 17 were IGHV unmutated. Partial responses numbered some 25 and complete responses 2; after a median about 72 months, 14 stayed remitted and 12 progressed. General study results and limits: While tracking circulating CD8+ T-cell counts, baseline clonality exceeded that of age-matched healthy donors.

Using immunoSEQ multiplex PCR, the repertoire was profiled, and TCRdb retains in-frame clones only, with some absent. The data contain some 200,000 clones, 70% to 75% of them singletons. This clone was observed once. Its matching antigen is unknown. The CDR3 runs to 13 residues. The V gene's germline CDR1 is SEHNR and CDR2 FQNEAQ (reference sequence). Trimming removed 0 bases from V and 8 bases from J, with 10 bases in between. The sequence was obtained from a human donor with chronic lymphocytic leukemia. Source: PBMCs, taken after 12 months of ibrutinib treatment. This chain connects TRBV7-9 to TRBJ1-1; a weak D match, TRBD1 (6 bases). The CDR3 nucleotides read TGTGCCAGCAGCTTAGCCCACGGGACAGAAGCTTTCTTT. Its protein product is CASSLAHGTEAFF. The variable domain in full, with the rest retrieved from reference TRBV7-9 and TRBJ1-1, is DTGVSQNPRHKITKRGQNVTFRCDPISEHNRLYWYRQTLGQGPEFLTYFQNEAQLEKSRLLSDRFSAERPKGSFSTLEIQRTEQGDSAMYLCASSLAHGTEAFFGQGTRLTVV.